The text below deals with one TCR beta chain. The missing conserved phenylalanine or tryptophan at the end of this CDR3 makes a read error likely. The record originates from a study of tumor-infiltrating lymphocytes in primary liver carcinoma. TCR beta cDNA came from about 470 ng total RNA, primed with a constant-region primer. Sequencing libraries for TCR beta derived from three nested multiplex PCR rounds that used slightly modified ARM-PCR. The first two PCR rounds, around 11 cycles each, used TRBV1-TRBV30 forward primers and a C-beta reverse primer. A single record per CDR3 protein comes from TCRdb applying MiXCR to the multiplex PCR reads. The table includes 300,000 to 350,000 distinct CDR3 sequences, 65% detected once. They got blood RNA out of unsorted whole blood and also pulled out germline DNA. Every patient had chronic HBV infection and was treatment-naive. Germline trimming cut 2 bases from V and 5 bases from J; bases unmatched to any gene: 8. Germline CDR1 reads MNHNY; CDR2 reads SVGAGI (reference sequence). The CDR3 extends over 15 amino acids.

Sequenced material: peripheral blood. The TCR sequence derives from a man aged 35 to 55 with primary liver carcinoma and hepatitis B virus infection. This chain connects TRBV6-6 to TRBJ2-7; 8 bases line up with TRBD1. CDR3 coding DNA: TGTGCCAGCAGTTACGCTGAGACAGGGGACAACGAGCAGTACTTA. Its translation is CASSYAETGDNEQYL.